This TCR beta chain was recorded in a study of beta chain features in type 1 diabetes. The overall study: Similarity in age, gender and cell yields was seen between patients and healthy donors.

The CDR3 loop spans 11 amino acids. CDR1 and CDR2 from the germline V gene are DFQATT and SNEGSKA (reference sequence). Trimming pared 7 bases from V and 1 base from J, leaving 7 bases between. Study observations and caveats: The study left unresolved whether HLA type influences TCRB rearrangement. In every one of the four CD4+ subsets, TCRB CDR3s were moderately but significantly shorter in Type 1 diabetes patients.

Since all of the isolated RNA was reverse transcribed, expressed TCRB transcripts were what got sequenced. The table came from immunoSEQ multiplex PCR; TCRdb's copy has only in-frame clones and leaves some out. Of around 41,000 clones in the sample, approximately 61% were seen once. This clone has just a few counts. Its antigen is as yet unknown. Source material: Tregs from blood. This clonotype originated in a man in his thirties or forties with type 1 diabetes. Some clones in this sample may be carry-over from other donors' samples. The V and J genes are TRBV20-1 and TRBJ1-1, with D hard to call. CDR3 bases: TGCAGTGGGCACCGGAACACTGAAGCTTTCTTT. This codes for CSGHRNTEAFF.